These 19 T cell receptor beta chains came from one sample sequenced in a study of technical replicates of blood from a handful of donors. Assay used: immunoSEQ multiplex PCR; TCRdb lists only in-frame clones, some missing. The sample includes about 66,000 clones, around 97% of them seen just once. The sequencing input was T cells isolated from PBMCs. The receptor set was obtained from a human donor in good health.

The genes are TRBV7-6 and TRBJ2-1, with D perhaps matching TRBD2 (5 bases). The ends were cut back, 1 base at V and 6 bases at J, with 7 bases in the middle. Germline assignment: CDR1 SGHVS and CDR2 FNYEAQ. This CDR3 comprises 13 residues. The chain's CDR3 is CASSLGSGNEQFF. The CDR3 nucleotides are TGTGCCAGCAGCTTAGGGAGCGGCAATGAGCAGTTCTTC.

The rearrangement joins TRBV18 to TRBJ2-6; D is perhaps TRBD1 (5 bases). Germline V gene data show CDR1 as KGHSH and CDR2 as LQKENI. This CDR3 region has 16 residues. V lost 6 bases, J lost 2 bases, and 14 bases lay in between. The chain's CDR3 is CASSRFDSTGANVLTF. The CDR3 nucleotides read TGTGCCAGCTCGCGGTTCGACAGCACTGGGGCCAACGTCCTGACTTTC.

This chain links TRBV6-1 with TRBJ1-2; 9 bases match TRBD1. This CDR3 comprises 15 residues. Germline V gene data show CDR1 as MNHNS and CDR2 as SASEGT. The trim removed 5 bases at V and 4 bases at J, leaving 8 bases unmatched. The chain's CDR3 is CASSTYKTGGYGYTF. CDR3 nucleotides: TGTGCCAGCAGTACTTATAAGACAGGGGGCTATGGCTACACCTTC.

The chain is built from TRBV6-5 and TRBJ2-7, with 11 nucleotides matching TRBD1. Trimming removed 7 bases from V and 0 bases from J; junction bases left unmatched: 2. The CDR3 totals 14 residues. Germline assignment: CDR1 MNHEY and CDR2 SVGAGI. The CDR3 loop is CASKGTGGSYEQYF. DNA of the CDR3: TGTGCCAGCAAAGGGACAGGGGGCTCCTACGAGCAGTACTTC.

The chain's CDR3 is CASSFSGRATTGELFF. The CDR3 DNA sequence: TGTGCCAGCAGCTTTAGCGGGAGGGCCACCACCGGGGAGCTGTTTTTT. V is TRBV11-2 and J is TRBJ2-2; 11 nucleotides align to TRBD2. Germline V gene sequence: CDR1 SGHAT, CDR2 FQNNGV. The CDR3 extends over 16 amino acids. The V segment lost 3 bases and the J segment 4 bases; nucleotides outside the gene matches: 4.

The rearrangement links TRBV18 to TRBJ2-1; D is uncertain. The germline V and J ends were trimmed by 3 bases and 3 bases, with 6 bases remaining between them. This CDR3 contains 13 residues. Germline lookup yields CDR1 KGHSH and CDR2 LQKENI. CDR3 region: CASSPSRYNEQFF. The CDR3 nucleotides read TGTGCCAGCTCACCGAGCCGCTACAATGAGCAGTTCTTC.

This clone was recorded a few times. The chain has TRBV29-1 and TRBJ1-1; 8 bases line up with TRBD1. Per the germline V gene, CDR1 is SQVTM and CDR2 is ANQGSEA. The CDR3 contains 12 residues. V lost 7 bases, J lost 4 bases, and 5 bases stayed unmatched. In DNA, the CDR3 is TGCAGCGCTATCAGGGGGCGCACTGAAGCTTTCTTT. It translates to CSAIRGRTEAFF.

The chain joins TRBV30 to TRBJ2-7, with 9 bases that match TRBD1. Germline V gives CDR1 GTSNPN, CDR2 SVGIG (reference sequence). V lost 6 bases to trimming and J lost 3 bases; unmatched junction nucleotides: 6. The CDR3 runs 13 residues. The DNA of the CDR3 is TGTGCCTGTGATGGGACAGGGCTCTACGAGCAGTACTTC. Translated, it gives CACDGTGLYEQYF. The full variable domain, completed using reference TRBV30 and TRBJ2-7, is SQTIHQWPATLVQPVGSPLSLECTVEGTSNPNLYWYRQAAGRGLQLLFYSVGIGQISSEVPQNLSASRPQDRQFILSSKKLLLSDSGFYLCACDGTGLYEQYFGPGTRLTVT.

The chain recombines TRBV2 with TRBJ1-1, with TRBD1 matching 7 bases. V lost 5 bases, J lost 5 bases, and 8 bases stayed unmatched. The CDR3 is made up of 14 amino acids. From germline, CDR1 is SNHLY and CDR2 FYNNEI. CDR3 nucleotides: TGTGCCAGCAGTAGTCAAGGGGGCAAGACTGAAGCTTTCTTT. Translating gives CASSSQGGKTEAFF.

V and J are TRBV2 and TRBJ2-5; 11 bases fit TRBD2. The J segment lost 4 bases and the V segment lost 5 bases, leaving 12 bases of the junction unmatched. Germline lookup yields CDR1 SNHLY and CDR2 FYNNEI. CDR3 length equals 17 residues. DNA of the CDR3: TGTGCCAGCAGTTCAGGCCTAGCGGGAGGCCTGGGAGAGACCCAGTACTTC. Its translation is CASSSGLAGGLGETQYF.

This chain joins TRBV2 and TRBJ1-2; tentative D call: TRBD1 (6 bases). The CDR3 is made up of 12 amino acids. V lost 4 bases, J lost 8 bases, and 11 bases lay in between. Germline lookup yields CDR1 SNHLY and CDR2 FYNNEI. This CDR3 reads CASSGQGIGYTF. CDR3 nucleotides: TGTGCCAGCAGTGGGCAGGGGATCGGCTACACCTTC.

The rearrangement links TRBV18 to TRBJ1-2; D ambiguous. Looked up from germline, CDR1 is KGHSH and CDR2 is LQKENI. The CDR3 has 13 amino acids. The V end lost 6 bases, the J end lost 3 bases, and 11 bases lay between the germline ends. CDR3 protein: CASSVSGDYGYTF. In DNA, the CDR3 is TGTGCCAGCTCGGTCAGTGGAGACTATGGCTACACCTTC.

The chain joins TRBV18 to TRBJ1-4; no clear D gene. V lost 3 bases, J lost 6 bases, and 8 bases lay in between. The CDR3 totals 13 residues. Looked up from germline, CDR1 is KGHSH and CDR2 is LQKENI. This chain's CDR3 is CASSPRGDEKLFF. CDR3 bases: TGTGCCAGCTCACCTCGGGGAGATGAAAAACTGTTTTTT.

The V gene is TRBV6-5, the J gene TRBJ2-7; unclear D gene. Trimming cost V 3 bases and J 7 bases, with 16 bases left between them. The CDR3 has 14 amino acids. Per the germline V gene, CDR1 is MNHEY and CDR2 is SVGAGI. CDR3 in amino acids: CASSYGPATLEQYF. CDR3 DNA sequence: TGTGCCAGCAGTTATGGGCCAGCCACTTTAGAGCAGTACTTC.

The V call is TRBV4-3, the J call TRBJ2-2; perhaps TRBD2 as D (6 bases). This CDR3 comprises 15 residues. Germline V CDR1 and CDR2: LGHNA, YSLEER. Deletions cut 5 bases from V and 2 bases from J, with 12 bases between. In nucleotides, the CDR3 is TGCGCCAGCAGCGCCTGGGCGGGAAACACCGGGGAGCTGTTTTTT. Encoded protein: CASSAWAGNTGELFF.

The chain is built from TRBV4-3 and TRBJ2-7; 7 bases are shared with TRBD2. The CDR3 has 15 amino acids. Germline CDR1 reads LGHNA; CDR2 reads YSLEER. The ends lost 1 base at V and 3 bases at J; junction bases unmatched: 6. The CDR3 reads CASSQGLAEGYEQYF. CDR3 nucleotide sequence: TGCGCCAGCAGCCAAGGACTAGCCGAAGGCTACGAGCAGTACTTC.

The chain combines TRBV6-1 with TRBJ2-7; 7 nucleotides match TRBD1. CDR1 and CDR2 (germline): MNHNS, SASEGT. The CDR3 has 14 residues. V lost 4 bases and J lost 0; bases outside the gene matches: 3. The CDR3 sequence is CASSARDSSYEQYF. CDR3 nucleotides: TGTGCCAGCAGTGCCCGGGACAGCTCCTACGAGCAGTACTTC.

This clone was seen a single time. The chain has TRBV10-3 and TRBJ2-7; weak D call: TRBD1 (5 bases). The CDR3 runs to 15 residues. The germline gives CDR1 ENHRY, CDR2 SYGVKD. With 5 bases removed from V and 2 bases from J, the gap between germline ends came to 16 bases. In DNA, the CDR3 is TGTGCCATCAGTCTCAGAAGGGGTCCTCCCTACGAGCAGTACTTC. Amino acid sequence: CAISLRRGPPYEQYF.

This rearrangement joins TRBV7-9 to TRBJ2-2; 9 nucleotides match TRBD1. The CDR3 runs to 15 residues. CDR1 and CDR2 from the germline V gene are SEHNR and FQNEAQ (reference sequence). V dropped 5 bases and J dropped 5; count of bases not matched to a gene: 6. The CDR3 sequence: CASSHRDRVTGELFF. The CDR3 DNA reads as TGTGCCAGCAGCCACCGGGACAGGGTTACCGGGGAGCTGTTTTTT.